Below are 15 T cell receptor beta chains sequenced from a single sample in a study of cytomegalovirus exposure and HLA in healthy donors. The table came from immunoSEQ multiplex PCR; TCRdb's copy has only in-frame clones and leaves some out. The sample has fewer than 250,000 clones; about 87% are singletons. The sequencing input was PBMCs. Source of these receptors: a man between 18 and 35 years old in good health and CMV-seronegative.

This chain connects TRBV28 to TRBJ2-3; TRBD1 matches at 11 bases. Trimming took 4 bases from V and 4 from J; bases not matched to a gene: 1. CDR3 length: 14 amino acids. The germline gives CDR1 MDHEN, CDR2 SYDVKM. The CDR3 region has the DNA TGTGCCAGCAGTTGGACAGGGGGCTCAGATACGCAGTATTTT. It yields the protein CASSWTGGSDTQYF.

The rearrangement joins TRBV9 to TRBJ2-7; the match to TRBD1 covers 8 bases. V shed 4 bases, J shed 2 bases, and the junction held 5 bases outside the gene matches. In germline, CDR1 is SGDLS, CDR2 YYNGEE. The CDR3 is 14 residues long. As DNA, the CDR3 is TGTGCCAGCAGCCCTCAGGGGGCGGCCTACGAGCAGTACTTC. It yields the protein CASSPQGAAYEQYF.

V gene TRBV10-2 combines with J gene TRBJ2-7, with a tentative D call TRBD1 (5 bases). Trimming took off 9 bases at V and 2 bases at J, with 17 bases between the two ends. Germline-derived CDR1 and CDR2 are WSHSY and SAAADI. The CDR3 totals 14 residues. CDR3 region: CASTQDNPTYEQYF. CDR3 DNA sequence: TGCGCCAGTACACAGGACAACCCAACCTACGAGCAGTACTTC.

The gene calls are TRBV5-1 and TRBJ2-5, with 8 positions matching TRBD1. The length of the CDR3 is 16 residues. Germline CDR1 reads SGHRS; CDR2 reads YFSETQ. V trimming: 3 bases; J trimming: 4 bases; junction bases outside the gene matches: 11. This CDR3 is CASSSNLGTGGETQYF. CDR3 nucleotide sequence: TGCGCCAGCAGCTCGAACCTTGGTACAGGGGGAGAGACCCAGTACTTC.

In its sample, this clone was seen once. This chain uses TRBV7-7 with TRBJ2-1; tentatively, D is TRBD1 (6 bases). Germline V gives CDR1 SSHAT, CDR2 FNYEAQ (reference sequence). V was shortened by 5 bases and J by 9 bases, with 8 bases between the two germline ends. The CDR3 extends over 11 amino acids. For the CDR3, the DNA is TGTGCCAGCAGCCGAGGGGGTGAGCAGTTCTTC. Amino acid sequence: CASSRGGEQFF.

This chain connects TRBV29-1 to TRBJ1-3; unclear D gene. Trimming took 1 base from V and 8 from J, leaving 9 bases between them. Germline CDR1 reads SQVTM; CDR2 reads ANQGSEA. The CDR3 is made up of 12 amino acids. As DNA, the CDR3 is TGCAGCGTTGAAGCCCCACCGGACACCATATATTTT. Residues: CSVEAPPDTIYF.

The DNA for the CDR3 is TGTGCCAGCAGCTTAGGCGGAAGGGGCCCTTCACCCCTCCACTTT. Its translation: CASSLGGRGPSPLHF. The chain has TRBV13 and TRBJ1-6; a weak D match, TRBD1 (5 bases). This CDR3 is 15 amino acids long. V was trimmed by 0 bases and J by 9 bases, leaving 12 bases between them. Looked up from germline, CDR1 is PRHDT and CDR2 is FYEKMQ (reference sequence).

This clone appeared once. CDR3 bases: TGCGCCAGCAGCTTACAGGGCTTCAGCACAGATACGCAGTATTTT. This sequence encodes CASSLQGFSTDTQYF. The rearrangement uses TRBV5-1 and TRBJ2-3, with D possibly being TRBD1 (6 bases). In germline, CDR1 is SGHRS, CDR2 YFSETQ. V was pared by 2 bases and J by 0 bases, with 10 bases between. This CDR3 is 15 amino acids long.

The V gene is TRBV19, the J gene TRBJ2-5; no definite D call. CDR1 LNHDA and CDR2 SQIVND come from the germline V gene (reference sequence). The CDR3 spans 14 residues. V dropped 7 bases and J dropped 1 base, with 13 bases sitting between them. CDR3: CASNLRGSQETQYF. The CDR3 DNA sequence: TGTGCCAGTAATTTACGTGGCAGCCAAGAGACCCAGTACTTC. Drawing the rest from reference TRBV19 and TRBJ2-5, the complete variable domain is DGGITQSPKYLFRKEGQNVTLSCEQNLNHDAMYWYRQDPGQGLRLIYYSQIVNDFQKGDIAEGYSVSREKKESFPLTVTSAQKNPTAFYLCASNLRGSQETQYFGPGTRLLVL.

The CDR3 DNA follows: TGCGCCAGCAGCCAAGGCGACGGGGGTAGGTACGAGCAGTACTTC. This gives the protein CASSQGDGGRYEQYF. This chain uses TRBV4-1 with TRBJ2-7; the D gene is possibly TRBD2 (6 bases). V lost 1 base and J 4 bases, leaving 14 bases between the germline ends. CDR1 and CDR2 from the germline V gene are MGHRA and YSYEKL. The CDR3 spans 15 residues.

The gene calls are TRBV5-1 and TRBJ2-3; no firm D call. Deletions cut 0 bases from V and 2 bases from J, with 10 bases between. Germline CDR1 is SGHRS and CDR2 is YFSETQ. The length of the CDR3 is 15 residues. CDR3 loop: CASSLDPEITDTQYF. In DNA, the CDR3 is TGCGCCAGCAGCTTGGATCCAGAAATCACAGATACGCAGTATTTT.

CDR3 bases: TGTGCCAGCTCACCACCGAGCTCAGGGATTCACGAGCAGTACTTC. Protein: CASSPPSSGIHEQYF. The J gene is TRBJ2-7, the V gene TRBV18; possible D gene TRBD1, 5 bases. CDR3 length: 15 amino acids. Germline V gene lookup returns CDR1 KGHSH and CDR2 LQKENI. Trimming removed 0 bases from V and 5 bases from J, with 14 bases in between.

In nucleotides, the CDR3 is TGCGCCAGCAGCCTTGGACTAGCAGATAGCACAGATACGCAGTATTTT. It encodes CASSLGLADSTDTQYF. V is TRBV5-1 and J is TRBJ2-3; the match to TRBD2 covers 8 bases. The CDR3 totals 16 residues. J was trimmed by 0 bases and V by 4 bases; bases with no gene match: 7. The V gene's germline CDR1 is SGHRS and CDR2 YFSETQ.

J is TRBJ1-6 and V is TRBV4-1; 7 bases agree with TRBD1. From germline, CDR1 is MGHRA and CDR2 YSYEKL. V was pared by 0 bases and J by 7 bases, with 15 bases of the junction left unmatched. The CDR3 runs to 19 residues. The CDR3 region is CASSQDRTGIRLVNSPLHF. The CDR3 DNA follows: TGCGCCAGCAGCCAAGACAGGACAGGTATAAGACTCGTGAATTCACCCCTCCACTTT.

The chain couples TRBV7-8 to TRBJ2-1; TRBD2 aligns across 8 bases. In germline, CDR1 is SGHVS, CDR2 FQNEAQ. V was pared by 3 bases and J by 12 bases, with 10 bases of the junction left unmatched. The CDR3 sequence is 14 residues long. The CDR3 spells CASSFDTGGAGQFF. The CDR3 DNA is TGTGCCAGCAGCTTCGACACGGGGGGGGCCGGGCAGTTCTTC. Drawing the rest from reference TRBV7-8 and TRBJ2-1, the complete variable domain is GAGVSQSPRYKVAKRGQDVALRCDPISGHVSLFWYQQALGQGPEFLTYFQNEAQLDKSGLPSDRFFAERPEGSVSTLKIQRTQQEDSAVYLCASSFDTGGAGQFFGPGTRLTVL.